Presented here are 17 T cell receptor beta chains from one specimen sequenced in a study of cytomegalovirus exposure and HLA in healthy donors. The PCR made use of 60 Vbeta and 13 Jbeta primers. Generated by immunoSEQ multiplex PCR, the TCRdb table keeps only in-frame clones and is missing some. The sample yields roughly 150,000 clones, 65% to 75% seen once. The specimen was PBMCs. The receptor set was obtained from a man in his fifties or sixties in good health and CMV-seronegative.

In nucleotides, the CDR3 is TGTGCCAGCAGCGTAGCGGTTACGGTGAACACTGAAGCTTTCTTT. It specifies CASSVAVTVNTEAFF. The J gene is TRBJ1-1, the V gene TRBV9; no clear D. Trimming took 0 bases from V and 0 from J, leaving 9 bases between them. Germline values: CDR1 SGDLS, CDR2 YYNGEE. The CDR3 is made up of 15 amino acids.

J is TRBJ2-7 and V is TRBV5-4; D unclear. The V gene lost 0 bases and the J gene lost 1 base, with 8 bases spanning the gap. CDR1 is SGHNT and CDR2 is YYREEE in the germline V gene (reference sequence). This CDR3 is 14 amino acids long. CDR3 loop: CASSLAGSSYEQYF. Written as DNA, the CDR3 is TGTGCCAGCAGCTTGGCGGGTAGTTCCTACGAGCAGTACTTC.

The gene calls are TRBV5-1 and TRBJ2-2; 8 nucleotides agree with TRBD1. This CDR3 contains 15 residues. Germline trimming cut 2 bases from V and 3 bases from J; bases unmatched to any gene: 3. The germline gives CDR1 SGHRS, CDR2 YFSETQ. The CDR3 DNA is TGCGCCAGCAGCTTCCAGGGGGCGGACACCGGGGAGCTGTTTTTT. Translating gives CASSFQGADTGELFF.

V and J are TRBV4-1 and TRBJ1-2; D may be TRBD1 (5 bases). The CDR3 extends over 13 amino acids. The V gene's germline CDR1 is MGHRA and CDR2 YSYEKL. V dropped 3 bases and J dropped 2 bases, with 7 bases sitting between them. The CDR3 DNA follows: TGCGCCAGCAGCCAGTCAGGGAACTATGGCTACACCTTC. It encodes CASSQSGNYGYTF.

The CDR3 DNA reads as TGCGCCAGCAGTGATAGCGGGAGTGATGAGCAGTTCTTC. This codes for CASSDSGSDEQFF. The V call is TRBV4-3, the J call TRBJ2-1, with 9 bases matching TRBD2. After removal of 6 bases from V and 8 bases from J, the junction contained 5 bases not matched to a gene. The CDR3 totals 13 residues. Germline CDR1 reads LGHNA; CDR2 reads YSLEER.

This clone was picked up a small number of times. This sequence joins TRBV11-2 and TRBJ2-7; the D gene is possibly TRBD1 (5 bases). The CDR3 is made up of 15 amino acids. V lost 0 bases and J 0 bases, leaving 9 bases between the germline ends. Germline CDR1 SGHAT, CDR2 FQNNGV. For the CDR3, the DNA is TGTGCCAGCAGCTTAGAGCAGGGTAGCTCCTACGAGCAGTACTTC. Translating it yields CASSLEQGSSYEQYF.

This clone was observed a few times. The CDR3 region is CASSLSASGTDEQFF. The CDR3 DNA reads TGTGCCAGCAGTTTAAGCGCTAGCGGGACCGATGAGCAGTTCTTC. The V and J genes are TRBV28 and TRBJ2-1; 9 bases align to TRBD2. V was clipped by 2 bases and J by 8 bases; unmatched bases: 7. From germline, CDR1 is MDHEN and CDR2 SYDVKM. The length of the CDR3 is 15 residues.

V and J are TRBV6-4 and TRBJ2-5, with TRBD2 matching over 7 bases. CDR1 and CDR2 from the germline V gene are MRHNA and SNTAGT. V was clipped by 5 bases and J by 5 bases; unmatched bases: 11. This CDR3 comprises 15 residues. CDR3 bases: TGTGCCAGCAGTCCGGACGCGGGAGAGGGGGAGACCCAGTACTTC. Encoded protein: CASSPDAGEGETQYF.

The chain joins TRBV30 to TRBJ2-2; D unresolved. CDR1 and CDR2 from the germline V gene are GTSNPN and SVGIG (reference sequence). The CDR3 has 14 amino acids. V was trimmed by 1 base and J by 2 bases, leaving 8 bases between them. The CDR3, as DNA: TGTGCCTGGAGTGCTCTCTCTAACACCGGGGAGCTGTTTTTT. This codes for CAWSALSNTGELFF.

The chain uses TRBV4-1 and TRBJ2-5, with 12 bases matching TRBD2. The V segment lost 2 bases and the J segment 5 bases; nucleotides outside the gene matches: 9. The CDR3 length is 17 residues. Germline CDR1 MGHRA, CDR2 YSYEKL. The CDR3 loop reads CASSQLGASGRGETQYF. As DNA, the CDR3 is TGCGCCAGCAGCCAATTAGGGGCTAGCGGGAGGGGGGAGACCCAGTACTTC.

The CDR3 sequence: CASSDRVGTEAFF. CDR3 bases: TGTGCCAGCAGTGACAGGGTCGGCACTGAAGCTTTCTTT. The gene calls are TRBV7-3 and TRBJ1-1; 7 bases are a match to TRBD1. The CDR3 contains 13 residues. After removal of 6 bases from V and 4 bases from J, the junction contained 5 bases not matched to a gene. Germline CDR1 SGHTA, CDR2 FQGTGA.

The chain has TRBV28 and TRBJ1-1; 9 bases line up with TRBD1. Germline values: CDR1 MDHEN, CDR2 SYDVKM. Trimming at V came to 6 bases and at J to 8 bases, leaving 7 bases not matched to a gene. The CDR3 loop spans 13 amino acids. The CDR3: CASSPPDRGEAFF. In DNA, the CDR3 is TGTGCCAGCAGCCCACCGGACAGGGGAGAAGCTTTCTTT.

The gene calls are TRBV5-1 and TRBJ2-2, with D perhaps TRBD1 (5 bases). The CDR3 loop spans 14 amino acids. Germline-derived CDR1 and CDR2 are SGHRS and YFSETQ. Trimming cost V 3 bases and J 3 bases, with 9 bases left between them. In DNA form, the CDR3 reads TGCGCCAGCAGCTCTCAACAGGACACCGGGGAGCTGTTTTTT. Translating it yields CASSSQQDTGELFF.

The chain carries TRBV4-3 and TRBJ1-4, with D tentatively TRBD1 (6 bases). V was clipped by 0 bases and J by 7 bases, with 18 bases between them. Germline V gene data show CDR1 as LGHNA and CDR2 as YSLEER. CDR3 size: 17 residues. The CDR3 protein is CASSQDTGGRDTEKLFF. The CDR3 bases are TGCGCCAGCAGCCAAGATACGGGGGGGCGGGATACTGAAAAACTGTTTTTT.

The genes are TRBV5-1 and TRBJ2-5; 8 bases are a match to TRBD1. V lost 2 bases, J lost 3 bases, and 6 bases stayed unmatched. Per the germline V gene, CDR1 is SGHRS and CDR2 is YFSETQ. This CDR3 is 15 amino acids long. CDR3 bases: TGCGCCAGCAGCTTTGACAGGGGTCGGGAAGAGACCCAGTACTTC. It is translated as CASSFDRGREETQYF.

V usage is TRBV19 and J usage is TRBJ2-5; a possible D gene is TRBD2 (5 bases). This CDR3 region has 13 residues. CDR1 is LNHDA, CDR2 SQIVND, per germline (reference sequence). V lost 5 bases and J lost 5, with 12 bases in between. The CDR3 nucleotides are TGTGCCAGTAGTCTCGCGGGTTCGGAGACCCAGTACTTC. This encodes CASSLAGSETQYF.

The chain links TRBV7-3 to TRBJ2-1, with TRBD2 matching 10 bases. Germline CDR1 SGHTA, CDR2 FQGTGA. With V trimmed by 5 bases and J by 9 bases, 10 bases remained unmatched. This CDR3 contains 15 residues. CDR3 nucleotide sequence: TGTGCCAGCAGCCCCCAACTAGCGGGAAGCACTGAGCAGTTCTTC. Amino acid sequence: CASSPQLAGSTEQFF.